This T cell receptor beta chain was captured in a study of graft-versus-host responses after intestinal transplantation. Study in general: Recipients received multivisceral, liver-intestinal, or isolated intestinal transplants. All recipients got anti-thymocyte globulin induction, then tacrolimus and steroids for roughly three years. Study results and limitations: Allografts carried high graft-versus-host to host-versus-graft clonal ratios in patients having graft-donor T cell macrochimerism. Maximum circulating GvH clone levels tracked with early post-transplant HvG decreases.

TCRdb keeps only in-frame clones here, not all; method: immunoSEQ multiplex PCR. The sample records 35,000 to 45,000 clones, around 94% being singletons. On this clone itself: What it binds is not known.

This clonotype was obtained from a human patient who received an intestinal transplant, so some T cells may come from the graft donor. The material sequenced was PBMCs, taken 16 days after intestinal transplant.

The CDR3 nucleotides read TGTGCCAGCAGTTTGGACAGGGGCAATCAGCCCCAGCATTTT. Its protein is CASSLDRGNQPQHF. The chain joins TRBV6-1 to TRBJ1-5; 8 positions match TRBD1. This CDR3 is built from 14 residues. J gave up 2 bases and V 5 bases, and 2 bases lay outside the gene matches. Germline lookup yields CDR1 MNHNS and CDR2 SASEGT.